A single T cell receptor (beta chain) is shown here with its context. The sample contains more than one DNA sequence encoding this CDR3. Assay: immunoSEQ multiplex PCR; the TCRdb copy retains only in-frame clones and omits some. The data show 70,000 or so clones, roughly 86% seen once. The CDR3 spans 15 residues. From germline, CDR1 is MNHEY and CDR2 SVGAGI. Trimming stripped 2 bases from V and 4 bases from J, with 9 bases between. The sample is drawn from a study of control samples from healthy donors and cancer patients. Sequencing was done on a sample of PBMCs. This chain joins TRBV6-5 and TRBJ2-6, with unresolved D. The receptor was isolated from a man between 60 and 75 years old with lung cancer. The CDR3 sequence: CASSYGGPGANVLTF. The CDR3, as DNA: TGTGCCAGCAGTTACGGTGGCCCGGGGGCCAACGTCCTGACTTTC.